This TCR beta chain was obtained from a study of radiation and T cells in renal cell carcinoma. Clones were read by immunoSEQ multiplex PCR, and TCRdb kept only the in-frame ones, dropping some. The data contain roughly 150,000 clones, roughly 89% of them seen just once; the ten biggest clones take up 10% to 15%. With V trimmed by 5 bases and J by 3 bases, 3 bases remained unmatched. CDR1 and CDR2 from the germline V gene are SNHLY and FYNNEI. CDR3 length: 14 amino acids. Time point in this sample: blood 2 weeks post-SBRT. The treatment denotes: 15 Gy SBRT to primary tumor, nephrectomy 4 weeks later. The chain joins TRBV2 to TRBJ1-4, with TRBD1 identical over 7 bases. Sequencing was performed on blood, taken from a patient whose treatment included radiotherapy and nephrectomy. This sequence was found in a woman between 45 and 60 years old with renal cell carcinoma. The CDR3 bases are TGTGCCAGCAGTAGACAGGGATCTAATGAAAAACTGTTTTTT. It encodes CASSRQGSNEKLFF.